This T cell receptor beta chain comes out of a study of CD8+ T cells in alopecia areata. Study-level information: Treated patients were given 5 to 10 mg oral tofacitinib twice daily. Study-level points and caveats: Possibly because of HLA-related factors, TCR sharing was less clear across patients than in mice.

Alopecia areata patients had lesional scalp punch biopsies and peripheral blood taken from them. The CDR3 has 17 residues. Germline CDR1 is SQVTM and CDR2 is ANQGSEA. V lost 3 bases and J lost 2; bases outside the gene matches: 8. Once RNA had been extracted, it was reverse transcribed into cDNA to act as the sequencing template. Data came from immunoSEQ multiplex PCR; TCRdb stores just in-frame clones and leaves some out. The sample has 170,000 or so clones; around 60% are singletons. A remark on this clone: Its cognate antigen is unknown.

The J gene is TRBJ2-3, the V gene TRBV29-1, with 13 positions matching TRBD2. The sample consisted of CD4+ T cells sorted from blood, taken at week 0. The source of this sequence is a human donor with alopecia areata. CDR3 nucleotides: TGCAGCGTTGAGGGACTAGCGGGAATCACCTTCACAGATACGCAGTATTTT. Translated, it gives CSVEGLAGITFTDTQYF.